The present T cell receptor (beta chain) was sequenced within a study of blood T cell repertoires in COVID-19. Study information: Italy, Spain and the United States were the sources of the convalescent and acute COVID-19 samples.

CDR1 and CDR2 from the germline V gene are SGHRS and YFSETQ. V dropped 4 bases and J dropped 8; count of bases not matched to a gene: 11. The CDR3 covers 14 residues. Here immunoSEQ multiplex PCR was the method, and the copy in TCRdb shows in-frame clones only, minus some. The data hold approximately 25,000 clones, with about 84% observed a single time. This TCR derives from a woman over 75 with acute or convalescent COVID-19. Sequenced input: peripheral blood. The chain couples TRBV5-1 to TRBJ1-2; TRBD1 matches 7 bases. This chain's CDR3 is CASSAETGTGGYTF. CDR3 coding DNA: TGCGCCAGCAGCGCCGAGACAGGGACGGGGGGCTACACCTTC.